The sequence of this T cell receptor beta chain was determined in a study of T cell responses to AZD1222 COVID-19 vaccine. Study-wide points: Spike was spanned by vaccine-associated CD4 TCRs, with dominance at 160-218 and 743-854. No day 14 peak samples; only post-peak repertoires were characterized.

This clone was detected once. Its matching antigen is unknown. CDR3 length: 13 amino acids. V shed 7 bases and J shed 10 bases, with 16 bases lying between them. Assay: immunoSEQ multiplex PCR; the TCRdb copy retains only in-frame clones and omits some. This table has more than 120,000 clones, 89% appearing once. This receptor was identified in an adult who received the AZD1222 COVID-19 vaccine. The specimen was peripheral blood, collected 28 days after the second AZD1222 dose. The chain combines TRBV12-3 or TRBV12-4 with TRBJ1-4; D may be TRBD1 (6 bases). The CDR3 sequence is CASTDHKGVKLFF. The CDR3 nucleotides are TGTGCCAGCACCGACCATAAGGGGGTAAAACTGTTTTTT.